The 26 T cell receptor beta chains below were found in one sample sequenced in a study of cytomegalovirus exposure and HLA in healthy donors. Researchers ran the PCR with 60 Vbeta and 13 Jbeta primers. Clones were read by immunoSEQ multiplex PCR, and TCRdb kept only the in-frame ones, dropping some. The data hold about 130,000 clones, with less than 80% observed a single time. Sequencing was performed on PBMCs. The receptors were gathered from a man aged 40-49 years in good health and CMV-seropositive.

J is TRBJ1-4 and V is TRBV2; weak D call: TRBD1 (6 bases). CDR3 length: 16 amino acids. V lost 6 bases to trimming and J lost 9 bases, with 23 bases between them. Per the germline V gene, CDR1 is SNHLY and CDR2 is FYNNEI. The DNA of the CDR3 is TGTGCCAGCAGACTCGTCGGGGGGGCGCAGAAAAAAAAACTGTTTTTT. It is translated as CASRLVGGAQKKKLFF.

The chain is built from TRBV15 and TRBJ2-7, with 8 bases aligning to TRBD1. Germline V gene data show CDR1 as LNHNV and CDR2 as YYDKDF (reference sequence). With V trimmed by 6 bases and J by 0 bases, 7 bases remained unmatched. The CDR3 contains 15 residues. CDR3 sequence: CATSPRTGSSYEQYF. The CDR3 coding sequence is TGTGCCACCAGTCCCCGGACAGGGAGCTCCTACGAGCAGTACTTC. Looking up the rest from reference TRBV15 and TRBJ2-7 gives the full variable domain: DAMVIQNPRYQVTQFGKPVTLSCSQTLNHNVMYWYQQKSSQAPKLLFHYYDKDFNNEADTPDNFQSRRPNTSFCFLDIRSPGLGDTAMYLCATSPRTGSSYEQYFGPGTRLTVT.

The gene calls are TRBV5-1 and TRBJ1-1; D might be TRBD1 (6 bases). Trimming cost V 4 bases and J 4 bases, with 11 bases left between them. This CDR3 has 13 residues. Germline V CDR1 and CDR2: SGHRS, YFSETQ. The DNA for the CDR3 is TGCGCCAGCAGCGCGGACAGACGCACTGAAGCTTTCTTT. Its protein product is CASSADRRTEAFF.

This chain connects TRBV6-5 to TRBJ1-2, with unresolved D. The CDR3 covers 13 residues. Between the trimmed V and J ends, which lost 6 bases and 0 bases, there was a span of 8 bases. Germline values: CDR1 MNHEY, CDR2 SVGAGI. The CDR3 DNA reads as TGTGCCAGCAGACCGGGAGCTAACTATGGCTACACCTTC. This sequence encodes CASRPGANYGYTF.

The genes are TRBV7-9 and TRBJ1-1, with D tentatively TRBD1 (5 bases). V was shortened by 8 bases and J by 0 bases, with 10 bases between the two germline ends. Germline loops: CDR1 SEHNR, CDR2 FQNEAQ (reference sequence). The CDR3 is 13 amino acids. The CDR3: CASLQDMNTEAFF. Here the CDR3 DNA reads TGTGCCAGCTTACAGGACATGAACACTGAAGCTTTCTTT.

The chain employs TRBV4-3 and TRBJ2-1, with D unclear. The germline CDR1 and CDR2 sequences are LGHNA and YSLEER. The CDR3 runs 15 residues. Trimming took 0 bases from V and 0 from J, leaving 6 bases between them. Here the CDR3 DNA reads TGCGCCAGCAGCCAAGATCTTAGCTCCTACAATGAGCAGTTCTTC. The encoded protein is CASSQDLSSYNEQFF.

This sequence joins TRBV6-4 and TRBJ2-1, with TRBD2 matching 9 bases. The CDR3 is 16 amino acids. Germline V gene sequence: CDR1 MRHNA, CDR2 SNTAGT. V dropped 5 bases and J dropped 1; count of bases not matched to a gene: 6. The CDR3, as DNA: TGTGCCAGCAGTTCAAACCTAGCGGGATCCTACAATGAGCAGTTCTTC. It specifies CASSSNLAGSYNEQFF.

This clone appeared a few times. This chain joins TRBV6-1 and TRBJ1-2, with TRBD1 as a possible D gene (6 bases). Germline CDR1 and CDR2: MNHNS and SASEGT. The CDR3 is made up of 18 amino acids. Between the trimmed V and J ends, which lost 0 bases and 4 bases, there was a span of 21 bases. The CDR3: CASSEAQWVAGAFYGYTF. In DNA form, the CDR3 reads TGTGCCAGCAGTGAAGCGCAATGGGTGGCAGGGGCCTTCTATGGCTACACCTTC.

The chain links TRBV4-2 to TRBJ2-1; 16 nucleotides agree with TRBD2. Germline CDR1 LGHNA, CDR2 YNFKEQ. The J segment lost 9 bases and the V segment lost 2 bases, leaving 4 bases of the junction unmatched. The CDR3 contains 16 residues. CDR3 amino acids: CASSQSGLAGGFEQFF. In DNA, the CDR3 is TGTGCCAGCAGCCAATCGGGACTAGCGGGGGGGTTTGAGCAGTTCTTC.

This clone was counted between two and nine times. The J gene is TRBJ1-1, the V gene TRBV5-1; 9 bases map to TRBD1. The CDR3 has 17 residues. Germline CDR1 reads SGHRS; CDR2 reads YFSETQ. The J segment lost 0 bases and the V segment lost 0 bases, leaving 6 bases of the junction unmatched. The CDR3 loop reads CASSLVGQGRMNTEAFF. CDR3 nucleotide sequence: TGCGCCAGCAGCTTGGTGGGACAGGGCCGAATGAACACTGAAGCTTTCTTT.

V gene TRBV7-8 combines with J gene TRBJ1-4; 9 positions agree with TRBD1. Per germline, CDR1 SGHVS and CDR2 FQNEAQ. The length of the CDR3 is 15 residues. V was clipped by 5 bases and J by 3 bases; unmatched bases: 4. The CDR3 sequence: CASSRGTGSNEKLFF. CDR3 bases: TGTGCCAGCAGCCGAGGGACAGGGTCTAATGAAAAACTGTTTTTT.

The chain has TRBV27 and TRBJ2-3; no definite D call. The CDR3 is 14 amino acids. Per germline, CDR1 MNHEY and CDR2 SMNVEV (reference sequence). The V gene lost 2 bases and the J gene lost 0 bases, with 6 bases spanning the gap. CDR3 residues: CASSLVQSTDTQYF. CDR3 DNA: TGTGCCAGCAGTTTAGTGCAGAGCACAGATACGCAGTATTTT.

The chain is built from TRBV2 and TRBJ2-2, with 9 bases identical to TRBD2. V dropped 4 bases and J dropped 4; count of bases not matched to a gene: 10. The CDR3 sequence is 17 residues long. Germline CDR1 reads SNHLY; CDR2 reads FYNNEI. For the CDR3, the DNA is TGTGCCAGCAGTGTCACCCGGCGGGGGGGCAGCACCGGGGAGCTGTTTTTT. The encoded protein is CASSVTRRGGSTGELFF.

CDR3 region: CASSFDDSGTANYGYTF. In nucleotides, the CDR3 is TGCGCCAGCAGCTTCGATGATTCCGGGACAGCGAACTATGGCTACACCTTC. The V gene is TRBV5-1, the J gene TRBJ1-2, with 7 bases aligning to TRBD1. This CDR3 spans 17 amino acids. J was trimmed by 2 bases and V by 2 bases; bases with no gene match: 12. Germline V gene lookup returns CDR1 SGHRS and CDR2 YFSETQ. Combining the CDR3 with reference TRBV5-1 and TRBJ1-2 gives the whole variable domain KAGVTQTPRYLIKTRGQQVTLSCSPISGHRSVSWYQQTPGQGLQFLFEYFSETQRNKGNFPGRFSGRQFSNSRSEMNVSTLELGDSALYLCASSFDDSGTANYGYTFGSGTRLTVV.

The DNA for the CDR3 is TGTGCCAGCAGTTACGGAGGCAGAACTGGAAACACCATATATTTT. Translation: CASSYGGRTGNTIYF. V gene TRBV6-5 combines with J gene TRBJ1-3; D ambiguous. Germline CDR1 reads MNHEY; CDR2 reads SVGAGI. This CDR3 is 15 amino acids long. Trimming cost V 2 bases and J 2 bases, with 10 bases left between them.

The CDR3: CASSSQGTQYF. The CDR3 nucleotides read TGTGCCAGCAGTTCACAGGGGACCCAGTACTTC. The chain combines TRBV27 with TRBJ2-5; tentatively, D is TRBD1 (6 bases). This CDR3 is 11 amino acids long. Germline V gives CDR1 MNHEY, CDR2 SMNVEV (reference sequence). V was trimmed by 4 bases and J by 7 bases, leaving 7 bases between them.

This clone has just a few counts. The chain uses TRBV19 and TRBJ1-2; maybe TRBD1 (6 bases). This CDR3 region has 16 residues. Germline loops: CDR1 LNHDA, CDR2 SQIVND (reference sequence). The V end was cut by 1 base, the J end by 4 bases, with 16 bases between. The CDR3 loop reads CASSIVGGATSYGYTF. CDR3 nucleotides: TGTGCCAGTAGTATAGTAGGGGGGGCTACCTCCTATGGCTACACCTTC.

The CDR3 DNA reads as TGCGCCAGCAGCCATCGGCAGGGAGGCTACGAGCAGTACTTC. This sequence encodes CASSHRQGGYEQYF. The V gene is TRBV4-1, the J gene TRBJ2-7; tentative D call: TRBD2 (6 bases). The CDR3 consists of 14 residues. V shed 3 bases and J shed 3 bases, with 12 bases lying between them. Germline V gene data show CDR1 as MGHRA and CDR2 as YSYEKL.

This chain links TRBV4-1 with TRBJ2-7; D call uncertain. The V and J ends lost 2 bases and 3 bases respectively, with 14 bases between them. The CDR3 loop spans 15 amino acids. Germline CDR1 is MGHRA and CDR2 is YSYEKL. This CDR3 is CASSQPAGGNYEQYF. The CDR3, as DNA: TGCGCCAGCAGCCAACCAGCCGGCGGAAACTACGAGCAGTACTTC.

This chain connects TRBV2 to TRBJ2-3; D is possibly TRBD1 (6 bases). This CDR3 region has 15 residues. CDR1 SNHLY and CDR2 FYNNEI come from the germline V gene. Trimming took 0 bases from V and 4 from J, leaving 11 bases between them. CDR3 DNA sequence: TGTGCCAGCAGTGAAGCGCACAGGGTACCAGATACGCAGTATTTT. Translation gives CASSEAHRVPDTQYF.

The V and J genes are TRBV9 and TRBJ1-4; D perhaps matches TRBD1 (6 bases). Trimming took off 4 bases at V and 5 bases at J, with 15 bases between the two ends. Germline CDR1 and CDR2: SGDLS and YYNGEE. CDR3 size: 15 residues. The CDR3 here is CASSKGGGLNEKLFF. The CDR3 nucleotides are TGTGCCAGCAGCAAAGGGGGGGGCCTGAATGAAAAACTGTTTTTT.

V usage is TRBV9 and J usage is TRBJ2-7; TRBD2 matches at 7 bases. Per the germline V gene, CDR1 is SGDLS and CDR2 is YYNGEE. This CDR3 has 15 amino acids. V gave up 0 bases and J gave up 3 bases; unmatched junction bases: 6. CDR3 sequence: CASSVGGGAVYEQYF. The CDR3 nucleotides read TGTGCCAGCAGCGTAGGGGGAGGGGCAGTCTACGAGCAGTACTTC.

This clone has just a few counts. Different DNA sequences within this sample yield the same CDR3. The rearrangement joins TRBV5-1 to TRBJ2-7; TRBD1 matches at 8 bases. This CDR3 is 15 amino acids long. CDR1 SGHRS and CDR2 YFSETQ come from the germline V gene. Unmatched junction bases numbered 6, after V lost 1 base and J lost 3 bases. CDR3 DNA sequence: TGCGCCAGCAGCTTGACGGCAGGGGGCGGCTACGAGCAGTACTTC. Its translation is CASSLTAGGGYEQYF.

CDR3 region: CASSAGSSNLLGNEQFF. Written as DNA, the CDR3 is TGTGCCAGCAGCGCGGGGTCTAGCAACCTCCTTGGCAATGAGCAGTTCTTC. The chain uses TRBV9 and TRBJ2-1, with a weak D call TRBD2 (5 bases). The CDR3 spans 17 residues. V dropped 3 bases and J dropped 6 bases, with 22 bases sitting between them. Per germline, CDR1 SGDLS and CDR2 YYNGEE.

The CDR3 region is CASSQDPLAGTVNTQYF. CDR3 bases: TGTGCCAGCAGCCAAGACCCCCTAGCGGGAACGGTTAATACGCAGTATTTT. The V call is TRBV4-2, the J call TRBJ2-3, with 9 bases matching TRBD2. Germline CDR1 LGHNA, CDR2 YNFKEQ. This CDR3 is built from 17 residues. Trimming removed 0 bases from V and 7 bases from J; junction bases left unmatched: 11.

CDR3 amino acids: CASSYSGSTGELFF. The CDR3 DNA follows: TGTGCCAGCAGTTACTCTGGGAGCACCGGGGAGCTGTTTTTT. The chain employs TRBV6-6 and TRBJ2-2; a possible D gene is TRBD2 (5 bases). V shed 0 bases and J shed 4 bases, with 6 bases lying between them. CDR1 and CDR2 (germline): MNHNY, SVGAGI (reference sequence). The CDR3 sequence is 14 residues long.